This record concerns one TCR beta chain sequence. Antigen specificity is unknown. The table came from immunoSEQ multiplex PCR; TCRdb's copy has only in-frame clones and leaves some out. The sample contains 200,000 or so clones, over 85% of which appear only once. The CDR3 loop spans 16 amino acids. V was shortened by 8 bases and J by 0 bases, with 17 bases between the two germline ends. Germline CDR1 reads MNHNY; CDR2 reads SVGAGI (reference sequence). This sample is drawn from a study of T cell responses to AZD1222 COVID-19 vaccine. General observations from the study: Sampled repertoires all dated from after the peak T cell response. Donors were chiefly white British, with a greater number of females, and clonal diversity was perhaps underestimated.

The clonotype was recovered from an adult who received the AZD1222 COVID-19 vaccine. This sample comprised peripheral blood, obtained 28 days after the second AZD1222 dose. The chain combines TRBV6-6 with TRBJ2-1, with D possibly called TRBD1 or TRBD2 (5 bases each). Here the CDR3 DNA reads TGTGCCAGCCGGCCAGGGTGGGGGAGCTCCTACAATGAGCAGTTCTTC. It yields the protein CASRPGWGSSYNEQFF.